Shown below are 26 T cell receptor beta chains from a single sample sequenced in a study of graft-versus-host responses after intestinal transplantation (dated by TCRdb to the early 2020s). The antigens of these receptors remain unknown. The sample's time point label is to be understood as: cells obtained before transplantation from donor or recipient. The protocol used for the library was the immunoSEQ multiplex PCR assay. TCRdb took this table from immuneACCESS and kept in-frame rearrangements with V and J called. Such tables lack part of the clones; where checked against another copy, unresolved V genes explain under half of the gap, and the rest is unexplained. The sample records fewer than 95,000 clones, 85% to 95% of which are singletons. The top ten constitute about 2% of the sample. Sample: unstimulated CD8+ T cells sorted from spleen or lymph node cells, taken before intestinal transplant. The receptors stem from a human donor who received an intestinal transplant.

This chain connects TRBV11-3 to TRBJ2-7, with 10 bases aligning to TRBD1. The CDR3 covers 14 residues. With V trimmed by 5 bases and J by 7 bases, 8 bases remained unmatched. Looked up from germline, CDR1 is SGHNT and CDR2 is YENEEA. The CDR3 region is CASSHRQGAREQYF. The CDR3 DNA sequence: TGTGCCAGCAGCCACCGACAGGGGGCACGGGAGCAGTACTTC.

This chain connects TRBV5-1 to TRBJ2-1, with 12 bases identical to TRBD2. CDR3 length: 16 residues. Germline V gives CDR1 SGHRS, CDR2 YFSETQ. J was trimmed by 10 bases and V by 4 bases; bases with no gene match: 12. The DNA for the CDR3 is TGCGCCAGCAGCCTTTCACTAGCGGGGGGCGCCGGGGAGCAGTTCTTC. It specifies CASSLSLAGGAGEQFF. Complete variable domain (other parts from reference TRBV5-1 and TRBJ2-1): KAGVTQTPRYLIKTRGQQVTLSCSPISGHRSVSWYQQTPGQGLQFLFEYFSETQRNKGNFPGRFSGRQFSNSRSEMNVSTLELGDSALYLCASSLSLAGGAGEQFFGPGTRLTVL.

The chain carries TRBV6-5 and TRBJ2-2; 9 bases are shared with TRBD1. J lost 4 bases, V lost 0 bases, and 3 bases had no gene match. Looked up from germline, CDR1 is MNHEY and CDR2 is SVGAGI. This CDR3 region has 16 residues. CDR3 nucleotide sequence: TGTGCCAGCAGTTACTCGACAGGGGGTCGCACCGGGGAGCTGTTTTTT. Amino acids: CASSYSTGGRTGELFF.

The V and J genes are TRBV28 and TRBJ1-2, with TRBD1 matching 8 bases. Losses at the gene ends were 5 bases for V and 2 bases for J; bases not matched to a gene: 13. Germline loops: CDR1 MDHEN, CDR2 SYDVKM. The CDR3 is made up of 17 amino acids. The CDR3 spells CASSRWTGTTSNYGYTF. The CDR3 DNA reads as TGTGCCAGCAGTCGATGGACAGGGACTACCTCCAACTATGGCTACACCTTC.

This chain links TRBV25-1 with TRBJ2-7; 11 positions match TRBD2. J lost 5 bases, V lost 4 bases, and 7 bases had no gene match. CDR1 is MGHDK and CDR2 is SYGVNS in the germline V gene. The CDR3 covers 15 residues. The CDR3 spells CASSVSSGGLHEQYF. CDR3 nucleotides: TGTGCCAGCAGTGTGTCTAGCGGGGGGCTCCACGAGCAGTACTTC.

V usage is TRBV15 and J usage is TRBJ2-7, with D hard to call. V lost 0 bases, J lost 7 bases, and 13 bases lay in between. From germline, CDR1 is LNHNV and CDR2 YYDKDF (reference sequence). CDR3 length: 14 residues. The CDR3 is CATSRDLVVLEQYF. DNA of the CDR3: TGTGCCACCAGCAGAGATTTGGTAGTCCTGGAGCAGTACTTC.

The chain joins TRBV9 to TRBJ2-1; TRBD2 might be the D (5 bases). Trimming left V 0 bases short and J 6 bases short, with 10 bases between. This CDR3 has 14 residues. Germline assignment: CDR1 SGDLS and CDR2 YYNGEE. CDR3 residues: CASSVVFEGNEQFF. CDR3 sequence (DNA): TGTGCCAGCAGCGTAGTCTTCGAGGGCAATGAGCAGTTCTTC.

CDR3 DNA sequence: TGTGCCAGTAGTATCGAGAACAGGGAGGGCGAGCAGTACTTC. Translation: CASSIENREGEQYF. The chain carries TRBV19 and TRBJ2-7; weak D call: TRBD2 (7 bases). V dropped 3 bases and J dropped 6 bases, with 15 bases sitting between them. Germline V CDR1 and CDR2: LNHDA, SQIVND (reference sequence). This CDR3 contains 14 residues.

This clone appeared once. The CDR3 reads CASSPYRGPGELFF. DNA for the CDR3: TGTGCCAGCAGCCCTTACAGGGGGCCCGGGGAGCTGTTTTTT. The chain recombines TRBV5-5 with TRBJ2-2, with TRBD1 identical over 9 bases. With V trimmed by 4 bases and J by 6 bases, 4 bases remained unmatched. Germline V lookup: CDR1 SGHKS, CDR2 YYEKEE (reference sequence). The CDR3 extends over 14 amino acids.

Remarks on this clone: Other DNA sequences of this sample code for an identical CDR3. The rearrangement links TRBV27 to TRBJ1-1; 9 bases fit TRBD1. This CDR3 spans 14 amino acids. Trimming removed 3 bases from V and 1 base from J; junction bases left unmatched: 0. Germline assignment: CDR1 MNHEY and CDR2 SMNVEV (reference sequence). CDR3 region: CASSLTGGNTEAFF. For the CDR3, the DNA is TGTGCCAGCAGTTTGACAGGGGGGAACACTGAAGCTTTCTTT.

The chain is built from TRBV10-2 and TRBJ1-2, with a weak D call TRBD1 (5 bases). The CDR3 spans 15 residues. Germline V gene lookup returns CDR1 WSHSY and CDR2 SAAADI. V was trimmed by 4 bases and J by 6 bases, leaving 18 bases between them. The CDR3 protein is CASSGRGRAVHGYTF. For the CDR3, the DNA is TGCGCCAGCAGTGGGAGGGGCAGAGCGGTCCATGGCTACACCTTC.

J is TRBJ2-7 and V is TRBV11-2; D is uncertain. Germline V gene lookup returns CDR1 SGHAT and CDR2 FQNNGV. This CDR3 is built from 14 residues. V was cut by 2 bases and J by 2 bases, with 10 bases left in between. The DNA for the CDR3 is TGTGCCAGCAGCTTAATTCGTTTTGCCTACGAGCAGTACTTC. It encodes CASSLIRFAYEQYF.

This chain's CDR3 is CASSYGGNYEQYF. The CDR3 DNA is TGTGCCAGCAGTTATGGAGGGAACTACGAGCAGTACTTC. The chain has TRBV6-5 and TRBJ2-7; D is possibly TRBD2 (6 bases). The length of the CDR3 is 13 residues. The V end lost 3 bases, the J end lost 3 bases, and 9 bases lay between the germline ends. Germline CDR1 is MNHEY and CDR2 is SVGAGI.

This chain links TRBV5-1 with TRBJ1-1; weak D call: TRBD1 (5 bases). The CDR3 runs 16 residues. CDR1 is SGHRS, CDR2 YFSETQ, per germline. Trimming left V 1 base short and J 0 bases short, with 13 bases between. Here the CDR3 reads CASSLYWGALNTEAFF. CDR3 bases: TGCGCCAGCAGCTTGTATTGGGGCGCCCTGAACACTGAAGCTTTCTTT.

In this sample, this clone turned up a few times. V is TRBV10-2 and J is TRBJ1-1; D is ambiguous. Trimming cost V 1 base and J 1 base, with 4 bases left between them. The CDR3 extends over 13 amino acids. The V gene's germline CDR1 is WSHSY and CDR2 SAAADI. Here the CDR3 reads CASSEFKNTEAFF. As DNA, the CDR3 is TGCGCCAGCAGTGAGTTCAAGAACACTGAAGCTTTCTTT.

The rearrangement joins TRBV7-8 to TRBJ2-5; D is unclear. The CDR3 has 13 amino acids. The germline V gene has CDR1 SGHVS and CDR2 FQNEAQ. V shed 1 base and J shed 5 bases, with 8 bases lying between them. CDR3 DNA sequence: TGTGCCAGCAGCTTAGACGGGTCGGAGACCCAGTACTTC. Protein: CASSLDGSETQYF.

The rearrangement uses TRBV14 and TRBJ2-7, with D possibly being TRBD1 (5 bases). The V end was cut by 0 bases, the J end by 7 bases, with 10 bases between. This CDR3 spans 13 amino acids. Looked up from germline, CDR1 is SGHDN and CDR2 is FVKESK. The CDR3 region is CASSQDQGWEQYF. The CDR3 DNA reads TGTGCCAGCAGCCAAGATCAGGGCTGGGAGCAGTACTTC.

This chain uses TRBV11-2 with TRBJ2-3, with 11 bases fitting TRBD2. CDR3 size: 17 residues. V dropped 5 bases and J dropped 1; count of bases not matched to a gene: 8. From germline, CDR1 is SGHAT and CDR2 FQNNGV. The CDR3 DNA sequence: TGTGCCAGCAGCCTACGGACTAGCGGGTTCCGCACAGATACGCAGTATTTT. Protein sequence: CASSLRTSGFRTDTQYF.

This rearrangement joins TRBV27 to TRBJ1-6, with a tentative D call TRBD1 (6 bases). CDR1 and CDR2 from the germline V gene are MNHEY and SMNVEV (reference sequence). This CDR3 is built from 15 residues. V lost 2 bases, J lost 10 bases, and 15 bases lay in between. CDR3 loop: CASSLGGGAWSPLHF. The CDR3 bases are TGTGCCAGCAGTTTAGGTGGGGGCGCTTGGTCACCCCTCCACTTT.

The chain carries TRBV4-3 and TRBJ2-7; possible D gene TRBD2, 5 bases. This CDR3 spans 15 amino acids. The V gene lost 0 bases and the J gene lost 0 bases, with 9 bases spanning the gap. Germline assignment: CDR1 LGHNA and CDR2 YSLEER. CDR3 nucleotides: TGCGCCAGCAGCCAAGAGAGGGCGGTCTCCTACGAGCAGTACTTC. Encoded protein: CASSQERAVSYEQYF.

This clone has a handful of counts. At the DNA level, this CDR3 is encoded by other sequences in the same sample as well. The V call is TRBV5-1, the J call TRBJ2-3; no definite D call. With 0 bases removed from V and 1 base from J, the gap between germline ends came to 6 bases. Germline V lookup: CDR1 SGHRS, CDR2 YFSETQ. CDR3 length: 14 residues. The CDR3: CASSLEQGTDTQYF. CDR3 DNA: TGCGCCAGCAGCTTGGAGCAGGGCACAGATACGCAGTATTTT.

The chain employs TRBV5-1 and TRBJ2-1; weak D call: TRBD1 (5 bases). The CDR3 runs to 15 residues. Looked up from germline, CDR1 is SGHRS and CDR2 is YFSETQ. Between the trimmed V and J ends, which lost 1 base and 5 bases, there was a span of 13 bases. CDR3 nucleotide sequence: TGCGCCAGCAGCTTGATAGGGGCCTCGGACAATGAGCAGTTCTTC. Translation: CASSLIGASDNEQFF.

Comments on this clone: In the same sample, other DNA sequences code for this CDR3. The chain employs TRBV19 and TRBJ1-6; D call uncertain. This CDR3 has 12 residues. V dropped 3 bases and J dropped 10 bases, with 7 bases sitting between them. Germline CDR1 and CDR2: LNHDA and SQIVND (reference sequence). CDR3 sequence (DNA): TGTGCCAGTAGTATTGGAGGGTCACCCCTCCACTTT. This translates into CASSIGGSPLHF.

The V call is TRBV7-2, the J call TRBJ1-5; 8 bases are shared with TRBD1. The CDR3 runs to 15 residues. Per the germline V gene, CDR1 is SGHTA and CDR2 is FQGNSA. J lost 5 bases, V lost 3 bases, and 6 bases had no gene match. The DNA for the CDR3 is TGTGCCAGCAGCTTCGGACAGGGCTCCCATCAGCCCCAGCATTTT. This translates into CASSFGQGSHQPQHF.

This clone has just one count. The rearrangement uses TRBV18 and TRBJ1-2; 9 bases are shared with TRBD1. Trimming cost V 2 bases and J 7 bases; bases outside gene matches: 8. The CDR3 contains 15 residues. Per the germline V gene, CDR1 is KGHSH and CDR2 is LQKENI. The CDR3 DNA follows: TGTGCCAGCTCACCAGGGACAGGGAATTATTTTGGCTACACCTTC. It yields the protein CASSPGTGNYFGYTF.

The rearrangement uses TRBV4-3 and TRBJ2-5, with 9 nucleotides matching TRBD1. The J call is doubtful: the DNA matches TRBJ2-7 better. CDR1 and CDR2 from the germline V gene are LGHNA and YSLEER. This CDR3 comprises 17 residues. The CDR3 sequence: CASSQEVGTGRPYEQYF. In nucleotides, the CDR3 is TGCGCCAGCAGCCAAGAGGTCGGGACAGGGCGTCCCTACGAGCAGTACTTC.